Detailed here is one T cell receptor (beta chain). Its antigen is not identified. Here immunoSEQ multiplex PCR was the method, and the copy in TCRdb shows in-frame clones only, minus some. Altogether around 1,000 clones are present, about 85% being singletons, with the ten largest covering 10% to 15%. The data derive from a study of chemoradiotherapy in HPV16-positive cancers. Findings of the study overall: During treatment, candidate HPV-specific clones and E7-related motifs expanded in tumor. In HPV16-positive patients, HPV-responsive T-cell expansion tracked better recurrence-free survival.

V was shortened by 2 bases and J by 5 bases, with 13 bases between the two germline ends. Germline V gene data show CDR1 as SGHRS and CDR2 as YFSETQ. The CDR3 loop spans 14 amino acids. The source material was tumor tissue, sampled from a patient who underwent chemoradiotherapy. The receptor was derived from a human donor with HPV-associated anogenital cancer. The rearrangement links TRBV5-1 to TRBJ2-5; D possibly corresponds to TRBD1 (7 bases). CDR3 sequence: CASSFEGAGETQYF. In nucleotides, the CDR3 is TGCGCCAGCAGCTTCGAGGGGGCGGGGGAGACCCAGTACTTC.